This T cell receptor (beta chain) was captured in a study of T-cell memory formation after mild COVID-19. The wider study: The two donors had largely donor-specific TCR clusters. Study conclusions and caveats: Clones contracting over day 15 to 85 were CD4/CD8 balanced, with later expanders leaning CD4+. Clones which contracted sat mainly in CM and EM if CD4+, and in EMRA if CD8+. Pre-infection memory carried some responding clones, suggesting that cross-reactive memory joined.

The germline V gene has CDR1 SEHNR and CDR2 FQNEAQ (reference sequence). CDR3 length equals 15 residues. TCRdb re-analysed the 5' RACE reads in MiXCR, keeping a single row per CDR3 protein. In the table there are 580,000 or so distinct CDR3 sequences, roughly 17% of which are singletons. As for this clonotype: What it binds is not known. It may be a read error: a sequence one base away is much more abundant.

The sequence was obtained from an adult woman who had mild COVID-19 (a few samples of this study predate the infection). Cell type and time point are not known. Sequencing was performed on PBMCs or a T cell subset sorted from them (not recorded which). V gene TRBV7-9 combines with J gene TRBJ2-1; TRBD2 agrees at 12 bases. CDR3: CAGSTSGRSYNEQFF. Written as DNA, the CDR3 is TGTGCCGGCAGCACTAGCGGGAGGTCCTACAATGAGCAGTTCTTC. Combining the CDR3 with reference TRBV7-9 and TRBJ2-1 gives the whole variable domain DTGVSQNPRHKITKRGQNVTFRCDPISEHNRLYWYRQTLGQGPEFLTYFQNEAQLEKSRLLSDRFSAERPKGSFSTLEIQRTEQGDSAMYLCAGSTSGRSYNEQFFGPGTRLTVL.